This T cell receptor (beta chain) was recorded in a study of blood T cell repertoires in COVID-19. Study-level information: The samples span acute and convalescent COVID-19 from the United States, Italy and Spain. The cDNA or gDNA used as material had been derived from T cells, B-cell-depleted T cells, or PBMCs.

Original analysis: Nucleated cell counts were estimated from reference gene primer amplification. Assay used: immunoSEQ multiplex PCR; TCRdb lists only in-frame clones, some missing. From that table come the V and J calls and clone size; the DNA was used to work out D and trimming. The data show about 83,000 clones, roughly nine tenths seen once. The CDR3 is made up of 15 amino acids. Germline CDR1 ENHRY, CDR2 SYGVKD. J was trimmed by 5 bases and V by 2 bases; bases with no gene match: 5. Material: peripheral blood. The receptor was derived from an elderly woman with active or convalescent COVID-19. The chain employs TRBV10-3 and TRBJ2-7, with 11 nucleotides matching TRBD2. CDR3 in DNA: TGTGCCATCAGTGAGCAGGGACTAGCGGCTAACGAGCAGTACTTC. This sequence encodes CAISEQGLAANEQYF.